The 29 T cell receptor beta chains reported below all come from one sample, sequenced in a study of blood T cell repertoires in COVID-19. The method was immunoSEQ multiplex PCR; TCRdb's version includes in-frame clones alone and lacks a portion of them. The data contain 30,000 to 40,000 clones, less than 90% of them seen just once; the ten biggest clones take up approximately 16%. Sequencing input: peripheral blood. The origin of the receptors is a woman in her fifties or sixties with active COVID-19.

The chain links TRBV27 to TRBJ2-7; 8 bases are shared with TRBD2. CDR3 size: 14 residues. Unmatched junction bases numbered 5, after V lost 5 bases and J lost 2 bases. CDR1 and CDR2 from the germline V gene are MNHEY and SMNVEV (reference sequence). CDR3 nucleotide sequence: TGTGCCAGCAGTCTTAGCGGGGCAACCTACGAGCAGTACTTC. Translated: CASSLSGATYEQYF.

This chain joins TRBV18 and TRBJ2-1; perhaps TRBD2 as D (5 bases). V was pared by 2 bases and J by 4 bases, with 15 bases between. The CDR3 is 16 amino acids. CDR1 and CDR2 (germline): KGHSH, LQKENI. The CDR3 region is CASSPTTGITYNEQFF. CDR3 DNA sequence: TGTGCCAGCTCACCAACCACCGGGATTACTTACAATGAGCAGTTCTTC.

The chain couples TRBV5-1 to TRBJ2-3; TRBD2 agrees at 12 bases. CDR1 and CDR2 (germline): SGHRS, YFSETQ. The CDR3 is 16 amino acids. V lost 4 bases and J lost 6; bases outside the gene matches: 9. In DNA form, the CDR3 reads TGCGCCAGCAGCAAGTCTAGCGGGGGGGCCTTTGATACGCAGTATTTT. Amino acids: CASSKSSGGAFDTQYF.

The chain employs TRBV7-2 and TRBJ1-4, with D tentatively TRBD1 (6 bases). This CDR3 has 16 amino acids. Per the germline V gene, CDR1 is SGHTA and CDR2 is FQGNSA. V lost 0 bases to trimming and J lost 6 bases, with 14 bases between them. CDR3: CASSLAPGGQYEKLFF. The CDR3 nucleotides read TGTGCCAGCAGCTTAGCGCCGGGGGGGCAGTATGAAAAACTGTTTTTT.

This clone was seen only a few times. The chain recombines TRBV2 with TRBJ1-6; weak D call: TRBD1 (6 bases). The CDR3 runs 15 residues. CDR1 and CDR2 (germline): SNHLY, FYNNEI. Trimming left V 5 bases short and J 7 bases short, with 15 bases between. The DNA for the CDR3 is TGTGCCAGCAGTCCCTGGGACACCGAGAATTCACCCCTCCACTTT. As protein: CASSPWDTENSPLHF.

The CDR3 nucleotides are TGTGCCAGCAGCTTGGGGGTGATAGCGGGGCACCAAGAGACCCAGTACTTC. Its translation: CASSLGVIAGHQETQYF. The chain uses TRBV5-4 and TRBJ2-5; TRBD2 matches 8 bases. CDR3 length equals 17 residues. From germline, CDR1 is SGHNT and CDR2 YYREEE (reference sequence). The ends lost 0 bases at V and 0 bases at J; junction bases unmatched: 7.

CDR3: CASSPGTGQFHEQYF. DNA for the CDR3: TGCGCCAGCAGCCCGGGGACAGGCCAGTTTCACGAGCAGTACTTC. This chain connects TRBV5-1 to TRBJ2-7; 8 bases fit TRBD1. The trim removed 4 bases at V and 5 bases at J, leaving 11 bases unmatched. Looked up from germline, CDR1 is SGHRS and CDR2 is YFSETQ. CDR3 length: 15 amino acids.

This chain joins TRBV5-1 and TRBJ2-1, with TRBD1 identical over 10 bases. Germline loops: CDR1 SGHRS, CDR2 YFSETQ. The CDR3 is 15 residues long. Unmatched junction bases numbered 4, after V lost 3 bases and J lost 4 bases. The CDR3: CASSYRQGAYNEQFF. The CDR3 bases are TGCGCCAGCAGCTACCGACAGGGGGCTTACAATGAGCAGTTCTTC.

The CDR3 sequence: CASSTGGGSVYGYTF. The CDR3 coding sequence is TGTGCCAGCAGCACCGGGGGAGGGTCTGTCTATGGCTACACCTTC. V usage is TRBV7-3 and J usage is TRBJ1-2, with D maybe TRBD1 (5 bases). V was cut by 5 bases and J by 4 bases, with 17 bases left in between. The CDR3 totals 15 residues. Germline V gene sequence: CDR1 SGHTA, CDR2 FQGTGA.

The CDR3 loop reads CASSDRDSSWDQYF. CDR3 nucleotide sequence: TGTGCCAGCAGCGATCGGGACTCTAGCTGGGACCAGTACTTC. The gene calls are TRBV7-8 and TRBJ2-5; TRBD2 is a possible D gene (6 bases). V gave up 5 bases and J gave up 10 bases, with 20 bases separating them. Germline V gene sequence: CDR1 SGHVS, CDR2 FQNEAQ. The CDR3 is made up of 14 amino acids.

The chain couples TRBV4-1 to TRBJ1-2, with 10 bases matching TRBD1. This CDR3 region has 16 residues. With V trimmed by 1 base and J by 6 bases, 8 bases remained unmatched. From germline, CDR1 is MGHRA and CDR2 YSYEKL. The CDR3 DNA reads TGCGCCAGCAGCCAAGCCGGGACAGGGGATGTCGATGGCTACACCTTC. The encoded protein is CASSQAGTGDVDGYTF.

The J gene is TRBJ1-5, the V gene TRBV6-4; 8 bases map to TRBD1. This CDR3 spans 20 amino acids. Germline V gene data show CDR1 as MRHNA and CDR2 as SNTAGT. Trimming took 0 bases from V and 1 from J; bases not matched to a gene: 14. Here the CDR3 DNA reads TGTGCCAGCAGTGACTCTAACGGGGAGGGACAGGCTTTAAGCAATCAGCCCCAGCATTTT. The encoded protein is CASSDSNGEGQALSNQPQHF.

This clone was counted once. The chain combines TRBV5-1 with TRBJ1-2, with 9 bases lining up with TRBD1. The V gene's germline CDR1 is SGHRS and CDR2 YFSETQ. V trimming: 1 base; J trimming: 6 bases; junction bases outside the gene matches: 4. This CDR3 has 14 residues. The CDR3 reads CASSLQGQGDGYTF. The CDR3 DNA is TGCGCCAGCAGCTTGCAGGGACAGGGAGATGGCTACACCTTC.

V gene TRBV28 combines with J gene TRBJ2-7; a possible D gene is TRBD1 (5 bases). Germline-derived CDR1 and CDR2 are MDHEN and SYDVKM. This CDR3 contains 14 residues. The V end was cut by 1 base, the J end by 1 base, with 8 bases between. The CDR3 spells CASSLSPGSYEQYF. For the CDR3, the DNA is TGTGCCAGCAGTTTATCCCCAGGGTCCTACGAGCAGTACTTC.

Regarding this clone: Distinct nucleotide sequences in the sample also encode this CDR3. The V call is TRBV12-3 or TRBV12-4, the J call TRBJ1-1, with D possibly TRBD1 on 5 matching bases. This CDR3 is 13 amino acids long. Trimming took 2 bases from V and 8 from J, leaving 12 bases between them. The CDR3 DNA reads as TGTGCCAGCAGTTTAAAGGGCAGGACAGAAGCTTTCTTT. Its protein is CASSLKGRTEAFF.

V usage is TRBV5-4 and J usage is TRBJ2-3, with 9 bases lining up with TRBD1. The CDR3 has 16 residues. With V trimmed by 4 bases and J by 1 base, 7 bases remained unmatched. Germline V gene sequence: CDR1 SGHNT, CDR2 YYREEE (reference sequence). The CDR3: CASSPWDRVGTDTQYF. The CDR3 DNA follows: TGTGCCAGCAGCCCCTGGGACAGGGTTGGCACAGATACGCAGTATTTT. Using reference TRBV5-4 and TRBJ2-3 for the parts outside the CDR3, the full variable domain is ETGVTQSPTHLIKTRGQQVTLRCSSQSGHNTVSWYQQALGQGPQFIFQYYREEENGRGNFPPRFSGLQFPNYSSELNVNALELDDSALYLCASSPWDRVGTDTQYFGPGTRLTVL.

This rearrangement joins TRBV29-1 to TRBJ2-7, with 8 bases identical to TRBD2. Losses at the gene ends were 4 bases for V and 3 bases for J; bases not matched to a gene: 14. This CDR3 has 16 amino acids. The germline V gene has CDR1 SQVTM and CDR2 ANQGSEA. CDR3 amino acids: CSVAAPTGTRSYEQYF. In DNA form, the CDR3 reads TGCAGCGTTGCCGCCCCCACCGGGACTAGGAGCTACGAGCAGTACTTC.

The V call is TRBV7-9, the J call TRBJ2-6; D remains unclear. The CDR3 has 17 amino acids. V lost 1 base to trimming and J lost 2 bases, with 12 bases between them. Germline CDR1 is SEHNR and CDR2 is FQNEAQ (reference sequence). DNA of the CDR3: TGTGCCAGCAGCTTAGATTTTCGGGTGGCTGGGGCCAACGTCCTGACTTTC. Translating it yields CASSLDFRVAGANVLTF.

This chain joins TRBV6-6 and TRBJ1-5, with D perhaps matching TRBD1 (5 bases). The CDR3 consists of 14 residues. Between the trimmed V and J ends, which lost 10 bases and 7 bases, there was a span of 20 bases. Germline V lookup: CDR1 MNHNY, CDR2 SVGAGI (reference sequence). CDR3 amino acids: CATKPQGLGQPQHF. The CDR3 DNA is TGTGCCACCAAACCCCAGGGACTTGGACAGCCCCAGCATTTT.

The chain's CDR3 is CASSLSGTEAFF. CDR3 sequence (DNA): TGCGCCAGCAGCTTGTCGGGCACTGAAGCTTTCTTT. The J gene is TRBJ1-1, the V gene TRBV5-1, with D uncertain. The CDR3 is made up of 12 amino acids. With 1 base removed from V and 4 bases from J, the gap between germline ends came to 5 bases. The germline CDR1 and CDR2 sequences are SGHRS and YFSETQ.

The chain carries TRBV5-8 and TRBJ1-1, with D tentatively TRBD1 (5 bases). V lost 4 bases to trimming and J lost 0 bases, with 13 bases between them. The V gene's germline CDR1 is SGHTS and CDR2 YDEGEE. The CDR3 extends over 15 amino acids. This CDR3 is CASSGAGRMNTEAFF. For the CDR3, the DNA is TGTGCCAGCAGCGGGGCAGGTCGTATGAACACTGAAGCTTTCTTT.

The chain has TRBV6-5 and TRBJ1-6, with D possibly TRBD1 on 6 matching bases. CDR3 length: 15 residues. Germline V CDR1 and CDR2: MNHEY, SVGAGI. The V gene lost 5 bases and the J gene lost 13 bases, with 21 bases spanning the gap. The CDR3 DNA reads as TGTGCCAGCAGTCCGACACAGGGTAATTCTCGGCCCCTCCACTTT. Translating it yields CASSPTQGNSRPLHF.

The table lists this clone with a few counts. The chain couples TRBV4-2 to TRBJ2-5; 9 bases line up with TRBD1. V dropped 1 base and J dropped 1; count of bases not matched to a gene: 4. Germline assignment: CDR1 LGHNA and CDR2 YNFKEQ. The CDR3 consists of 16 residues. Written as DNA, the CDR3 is TGTGCCAGCAGCCAAGTCCCGGGACAGGGCCAAGAGACCCAGTACTTC. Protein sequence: CASSQVPGQGQETQYF.

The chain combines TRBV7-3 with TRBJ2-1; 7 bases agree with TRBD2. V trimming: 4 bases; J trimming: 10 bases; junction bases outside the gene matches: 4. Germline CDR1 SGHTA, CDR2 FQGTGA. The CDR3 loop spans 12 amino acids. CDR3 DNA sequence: TGTGCCAGCAGCTCCAGCGGGGAGGAGCAGTTCTTC. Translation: CASSSSGEEQFF. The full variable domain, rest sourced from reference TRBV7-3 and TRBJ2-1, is GAGVSQTPSNKVTEKGKYVELRCDPISGHTALYWYRQSLGQGPEFLIYFQGTGAADDSGLPNDRFFAVRPEGSVSTLKIQRTERGDSAVYLCASSSSGEEQFFGPGTRLTVL.

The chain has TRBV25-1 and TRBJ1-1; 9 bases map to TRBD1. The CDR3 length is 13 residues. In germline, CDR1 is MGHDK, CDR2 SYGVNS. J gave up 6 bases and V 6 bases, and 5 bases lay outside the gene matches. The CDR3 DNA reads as TGTGCCAGCAGCGAACAGGGGGCAGCTGAAGCTTTCTTT. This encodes CASSEQGAAEAFF.

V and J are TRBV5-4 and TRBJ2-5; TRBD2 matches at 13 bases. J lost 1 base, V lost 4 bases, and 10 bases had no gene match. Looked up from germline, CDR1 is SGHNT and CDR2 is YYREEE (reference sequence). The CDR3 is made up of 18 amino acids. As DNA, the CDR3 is TGTGCCAGCAGCCGAGGACTAGCGGGGGTATCCGGCCAAGAGACCCAGTACTTC. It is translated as CASSRGLAGVSGQETQYF.

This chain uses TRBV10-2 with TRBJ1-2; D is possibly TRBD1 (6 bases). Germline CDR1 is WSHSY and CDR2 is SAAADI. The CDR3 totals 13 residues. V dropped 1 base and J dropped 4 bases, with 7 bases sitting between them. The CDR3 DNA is TGCGCCAGCAGTGAGTTGACAGGCTATGGCTACACCTTC. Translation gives CASSELTGYGYTF.

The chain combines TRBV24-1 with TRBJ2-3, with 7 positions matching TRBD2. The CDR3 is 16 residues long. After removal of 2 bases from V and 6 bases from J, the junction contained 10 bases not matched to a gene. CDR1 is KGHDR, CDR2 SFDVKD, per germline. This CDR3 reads CATSDSIWGGRDTQYF. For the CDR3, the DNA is TGTGCCACCAGTGATTCGATTTGGGGGGGAAGGGATACGCAGTATTTT.

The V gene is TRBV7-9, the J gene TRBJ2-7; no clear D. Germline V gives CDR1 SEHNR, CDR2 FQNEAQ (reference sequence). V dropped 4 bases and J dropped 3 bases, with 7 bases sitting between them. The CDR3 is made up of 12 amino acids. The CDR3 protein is CASSSLVYEQYF. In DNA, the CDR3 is TGTGCCAGCAGCTCGCTAGTCTACGAGCAGTACTTC.